A selection of T cell receptor beta chains follows, all from one sample in a study of blood T cell repertoires in COVID-19. Measured with immunoSEQ multiplex PCR; TCRdb has only the in-frame clones, and not every one. The sample shows roughly 250,000 clones, about 91% of them seen only once. Sequencing was carried out using PBMCs or T cells enriched from blood (not recorded which). Every receptor here comes from a human donor in a cohort exposed to, infected with or recovered from COVID-19 (not recorded which). The donor label of this sample is uncertain. Both conserved end residues are part of each CDR3. The D gene is left open where the match is weak. Not all rows give a size; the values are once, few, many and, for expanded clones, a class.

D | J | V | size | CDR3 | DNA
TRBD2 | TRBJ2-1 | TRBV10-3 | . | CAISELGLGRGEQFF | TGTGCCATCAGTGAGTTGGGACTAGGTAGAGGTGAGCAGTTCTTC
. | TRBJ2-2 | TRBV12-5 | once | CASGSPGEANTGELFF | TGTGCTAGTGGTTCGCCCGGGGAGGCGAACACCGGGGAGCTGTTTTTT
. | TRBJ1-5 | TRBV2 | . | CASKGGNQPQHF | TGTGCCAGCAAAGGGGGCAATCAGCCCCAGCATTTT
. | TRBJ1-5 | TRBV6-2/TRBV6-3 | once | CASSYDSGNQPQHF | TGTGCCAGCAGTTACGACAGCGGCAATCAGCCCCAGCATTTT
. | TRBJ1-2 | TRBV19 | . | CASTPRGVSYGYTF | TGTGCCAGTACTCCTCGCGGGGTGTCCTATGGCTACACCTTC
TRBD1 | TRBJ1-1 | TRBV14 | . | CASSGQGLNTEAFF | TGTGCCAGCAGCGGACAGGGGTTGAACACTGAAGCTTTCTTT
TRBD1 | TRBJ2-7 | TRBV6-2/TRBV6-3 | . | CASSRQGAAYEQYF | TGTGCCAGCAGTCGACAGGGGGCTGCCTACGAGCAGTACTTC
. | TRBJ2-5 | TRBV7-3 | . | CASSWDNNRETQYF | TGTGCCAGCAGCTGGGACAACAACAGAGAGACCCAGTACTTC
TRBD1 | TRBJ1-1 | TRBV30 | . | CAWEFGQGELFF | TGTGCCTGGGAATTCGGACAGGGCGAACTCTTCTTT
TRBD1 | TRBJ1-5 | TRBV6-5 | . | CASTETGGKRQPQHF | TGTGCCAGCACCGAGACAGGGGGAAAACGTCAGCCCCAGCATTTT
TRBD2 | TRBJ2-1 | TRBV2 | few | CASSELAGDNEQFF | TGTGCCAGCAGTGAGCTAGCGGGGGACAATGAGCAGTTCTTC
TRBD1 | TRBJ2-1 | TRBV29-1 | few | CSASGQGAGNEQFF | TGCAGCGCCTCAGGACAGGGTGCGGGCAATGAGCAGTTCTTC
. | TRBJ2-5 | TRBV4-2 | . | CASSPGEASQETQYF | TGTGCCAGCAGCCCGGGAGAGGCTAGCCAAGAGACCCAGTACTTC
. | TRBJ2-5 | TRBV6-5 | . | CASNHHRTLQETQYF | TGTGCCAGCAACCATCACAGAACCCTTCAAGAGACCCAGTACTTC
TRBD2 | TRBJ2-2 | TRBV10-2 | . | CASSVRLAGEGGELFF | TGCGCCAGCAGTGTCAGACTAGCGGGGGAAGGCGGGGAGCTGTTTTTT
TRBD1 | TRBJ1-4 | TRBV15 | . | CATSRGENRGDEKLFF | TGTGCCACCAGCAGAGGAGAAAACAGGGGGGACGAAAAACTGTTTTTT
TRBD1 | TRBJ1-1 | TRBV19 | . | CASSGDRAKAFF | TGTGCCAGTAGTGGGGACAGAGCGAAAGCTTTCTTT
TRBD1 | TRBJ1-2 | TRBV4-2 | . | CASSQDGQGNYGYTF | TGTGCCAGCAGCCAAGATGGACAGGGGAACTATGGCTACACCTTC
TRBD2 | TRBJ2-7 | TRBV7-8 | . | CASSPGLAGLYEQYF | TGTGCCAGCAGCCCGGGACTAGCGGGGCTCTACGAGCAGTACTTC
. | TRBJ2-1 | TRBV7-8 | . | CASSPEGDLSYNEQFF | TGTGCCAGCAGCCCCGAGGGGGACCTCTCCTACAATGAGCAGTTCTTC
. | TRBJ2-1 | TRBV6-2/TRBV6-3 | . | CASSKTGYNEQFF | TGTGCCAGCAGTAAGACAGGTTACAATGAGCAGTTCTTC
. | TRBJ1-1 | TRBV7-3 | . | CASSLLGLNTEAFF | TGTGCCAGCAGCTTACTGGGACTAAACACTGAAGCTTTCTTT
. | TRBJ2-7 | TRBV27 | . | CASSLQGSYEQYF | TGTGCCAGCAGTTTACAGGGTTCCTACGAGCAGTACTTC
TRBD1 | TRBJ2-7 | TRBV7-2 | once | CASSLQGGDEQYF | TGTGCCAGCAGCTTGCAAGGGGGCGACGAGCAGTACTTC
TRBD1 | TRBJ1-4 | TRBV11-2 | once | CASSSDRQGAFIRFEKLFF | TGTGCCAGCAGCTCTGATAGGCAGGGGGCTTTTATTAGGTTTGAAAAACTGTTTTTT
TRBD2 | TRBJ2-1 | TRBV19 | . | CASSNSGGFYNEQFF | TGTGCCAGTAGTAATAGCGGGGGTTTCTACAATGAGCAGTTCTTC
. | TRBJ1-2 | TRBV10-3 | . | CASAGDEDYGYTF | TGTGCCTCGGCGGGAGACGAAGACTATGGCTACACCTTC
TRBD1 | TRBJ1-1 | TRBV10-3 | . | CAINSGQVTEAFF | TGTGCCATCAACTCCGGACAGGTCACTGAAGCTTTCTTT
. | TRBJ1-2 | TRBV5-8 | . | CASSLSRGVGGYTF | TGTGCCAGCAGCTTGAGCAGGGGAGTTGGCGGCTACACCTTC
TRBD1 | TRBJ2-7 | TRBV7-2 | . | CASSWFRDSYEQYF | TGTGCCAGCAGCTGGTTCCGGGACAGCTACGAGCAGTACTTC
TRBD2 | TRBJ2-3 | TRBV19 | . | CASSMSSGGASGDTQYF | TGTGCCAGTAGTATGTCTAGCGGGGGGGCCTCTGGAGATACGCAGTATTTT
TRBD2 | TRBJ2-2 | TRBV3-1/TRBV3-2 | . | CASSPLLARAGELFF | TGTGCCAGCAGCCCCCTACTAGCGAGGGCCGGGGAGCTGTTTTTT
. | TRBJ1-3 | TRBV7-9 | . | CASSNGLPSGNTIYF | TGTGCCAGCAGCAACGGACTGCCGTCTGGAAACACCATATATTTT
. | TRBJ1-3 | TRBV9 | . | CASSTDSFSGNTIYF | TGTGCCAGCAGCACGGACAGCTTCTCTGGAAACACCATATATTTT
. | TRBJ1-1 | TRBV6-5 | . | CASSYSGGSNTEAFF | TGTGCCAGCAGTTACTCGGGGGGATCGAACACTGAAGCTTTCTTT
. | TRBJ1-2 | TRBV5-6 | . | CASSPWTNRVGYTF | TGTGCCAGCAGCCCTTGGACAAATAGAGTTGGCTACACCTTC
TRBD1 | TRBJ2-7 | TRBV4-1 | . | CASSQAGDSYEQYF | TGCGCCAGCAGCCAAGCAGGGGACAGCTACGAGCAGTACTTC
. | TRBJ1-2 | TRBV10-1 | few | CASSESSGKGYTF | TGCGCCAGCAGTGAGTCGTCCGGGAAGGGCTACACCTTC
. | TRBJ2-1 | TRBV19 | . | CASRSIIQADPSNEQFF | TGTGCCAGTAGGAGTATTATACAAGCGGACCCCAGTAATGAGCAGTTCTTC
. | TRBJ1-1 | TRBV5-1 | . | CASSLASGPLNTEAFF | TGCGCCAGCAGCTTGGCCTCAGGGCCGTTGAACACTGAAGCTTTCTTT
. | TRBJ1-5 | TRBV7-2 | . | CASSLGTGSQPQHF | TGTGCCAGCAGCTTAGGTACAGGGTCCCAGCCCCAGCATTTT
. | TRBJ2-2 | TRBV6-6 | . | CASSTSGQGFTGELFF | .
TRBD1 | TRBJ1-5 | TRBV19 | . | CASSMGQGGQPQHF | TGTGCCAGTAGTATGGGACAGGGGGGTCAGCCCCAGCATTTT
. | TRBJ1-1 | TRBV24-1 | . | CATSDRPGAEAFF | TGTGCCACCAGTGACCGCCCCGGAGCTGAAGCTTTCTTT
. | TRBJ1-5 | TRBV7-2 | . | CASSSVPNSNQPQHF | TGTGCCAGCAGCTCGGTACCCAATAGCAATCAGCCCCAGCATTTT
TRBD2 | TRBJ2-3 | TRBV27 | . | CASSATGERGSRGDTQYF | TGTGCCAGCAGTGCCACCGGGGAGCGGGGGTCTCGCGGAGATACGCAGTATTTT
. | TRBJ2-1 | TRBV12-3/TRBV12-4 | . | CASLGVVYNEQFF | TGTGCCAGTCTCGGGGTGGTCTACAATGAGCAGTTCTTC
. | TRBJ1-1 | TRBV11-1 | once | CASSLRGGAYEAFF | TGTGCCAGCAGCCTAAGGGGGGGCGCATATGAAGCTTTCTTT
. | TRBJ2-3 | TRBV5-6 | . | CASRTVGGVSTDTQYF | TGTGCCAGCAGGACGGTAGGGGGGGTCTCCACAGATACGCAGTATTTT
. | TRBJ2-1 | TRBV18 | . | CASSPNSETYNEQFF | TGTGCCAGCTCACCAAACAGTGAAACCTACAATGAGCAGTTCTTC
TRBD2 | TRBJ2-3 | TRBV14 | . | CASSQDGSGAYSGTDTQYF | TGTGCCAGCAGCCAAGATGGTAGCGGGGCTTACTCTGGCACAGATACGCAGTATTTT
. | TRBJ1-1 | TRBV14 | . | CASSPKRKAGRSEAFF | TGTGCCAGCAGTCCCAAGAGGAAAGCGGGGAGGTCTGAAGCTTTCTTT
. | TRBJ1-1 | TRBV28 | . | CASSLWAGLMNTEAFF | TGTGCCAGCAGTTTATGGGCAGGGCTCATGAACACTGAAGCTTTCTTT
. | TRBJ2-7 | TRBV11-3 | . | CASSPEGAYEQYF | TGTGCCAGCAGCCCCGAGGGGGCCTACGAGCAGTACTTC